This T cell receptor (beta chain) stems from a study of OX40 agonist ivuxolimab in advanced cancers. Assay: immunoSEQ multiplex PCR; the TCRdb copy retains only in-frame clones and omits some. The repertoire holds roughly 72,000 clones, with roughly nine tenths as singletons. To note about this clone: Its antigen is not known.

CDR3 length: 12 amino acids. Germline V gene data show CDR1 as MDHEN and CDR2 as SYDVKM. The ends were cut back, 3 bases at V and 6 bases at J, with 9 bases in the middle. Study-wide findings and caveats: CD8+ T cells showed, on average, more clonal expansion than CD4+ cells. Researchers did not determine the expanded peripheral T cells' antigen specificity.

This clonotype was obtained from an adult with an advanced solid tumor such as melanoma, head and neck, liver or kidney cancer. The material was CD4+ or CD8+ T cells sorted from blood, obtained in a trial of the OX40 agonist ivuxolimab. The chain employs TRBV28 and TRBJ2-7; D is ambiguous. The CDR3 reads CASSLSRGEQYF. Here the CDR3 DNA reads TGTGCCAGCAGTTTGTCTAGAGGCGAGCAGTACTTC.